One T cell receptor beta chain is described in this entry. Its specificity is unknown. Just one base apart from a much larger clone, this may be a read error. The TCR beta CDR3 regions underwent amplification using RNA transcripts as the source. First-round RT-PCR targeting the TCR CDR3 was performed with the HTBI primer set. TCRdb reprocessed the multiplex PCR reads via MiXCR and lists one record per CDR3 protein. The table shows roughly 180,000 distinct CDR3 sequences, with about 18% occurring only once. The data derive from a study of T cells in Graves' hyperthyroidism and ophthalmopathy. Each patient was aged 18 to 65 and had newly diagnosed hyperthyroidism of under 2 months' duration. Exclusion followed for patients with uncontrolled infection, other autoimmune disease, pregnancy or lactation. Points from the study as a whole: In validation, the model predicted ophthalmopathy. These predictions came a median approximately 5.9 months before onset.

Germline values: CDR1 MNHNS, CDR2 SASEGT. This CDR3 contains 17 residues. V shed 2 bases and J shed 6 bases, with 17 bases lying between them. Sequencing input: blood. The TCR originated in a woman between 50 and 59 years old with Graves' hyperthyroidism. This rearrangement joins TRBV6-1 to TRBJ1-6, with D maybe TRBD1 (6 bases). The CDR3 is CASSEFIPGAGNSPLHF. In DNA form, the CDR3 reads TGTGCCAGCAGTGAATTTATCCCGGGGGCCGGTAATTCACCCCTCCACTTT.